This T cell receptor (beta chain) appears in the sequencing data of a study of molecular identifiers for immune sequencing clone quantification. Each CDR3 protein is one row after TCRdb ran MiXCR on the PCR reads. The data contain more than 85,000 distinct CDR3 sequences, 30% to 35% of them singletons. CDR1 DFQATT and CDR2 SNEGSKA come from the germline V gene (reference sequence). V lost 6 bases to trimming and J lost 4 bases; unmatched junction nucleotides: 15. This CDR3 is 16 amino acids long. V usage is TRBV20-1 and J usage is TRBJ2-1; 7 bases agree with TRBD2. This clonotype was obtained from a human donor in good health. Some libraries in this study had Jurkat cell RNA spiked in. Sequencing was carried out using naive CD8+ T cells from blood, with Jurkat cell RNA spiked in. The subset here: FACS-sorted CD8+CD4-CCR7+CD45RA+ naive T cells. CDR3 residues: CSAPQPRLADYNEQFF. In DNA form, the CDR3 reads TGCAGTGCCCCTCAGCCTCGACTAGCAGATTACAATGAGCAGTTCTTC.